Given below is one T cell receptor (beta chain) in context. Its target is not known. This specimen comes from a study of T cells in localized non-small cell lung cancer. Overall study results and limits: Uninvolved adjacent lung showed peak T cell clonality, exceeding tumor. A median approximately 60 of the top 100 tumor clones appeared in adjacent lung. Patients showing higher blood T cell density tended to see longer overall survival. Multi-region tumor sequencing was not done, so intratumor heterogeneity could not be excluded.

The method was immunoSEQ multiplex PCR; TCRdb's version includes in-frame clones alone and lacks a portion of them. The data hold tens of thousands of clones, with about 78% observed a single time. The CDR3 length is 15 residues. CDR1 and CDR2 (germline): SGHDT, YYEEEE. V lost 4 bases and J lost 5, with 16 bases in between. The sample consisted of PBMCs, taken before any cancer treatment. This clonotype originated in a man aged 35 to 69 with stage II squamous cell lung carcinoma. The gene calls are TRBV5-6 and TRBJ1-5; maybe TRBD1 (5 bases). CDR3 protein: CASSPLRGVDQPQHF. DNA for the CDR3: TGTGCCAGCAGCCCACTTAGGGGTGTCGATCAGCCCCAGCATTTT.